One and the same sample provided the 5 T cell receptor beta chains below, sequenced in a study of technical replicates of blood from a few donors. Data came from immunoSEQ multiplex PCR; TCRdb stores just in-frame clones and leaves some out. The sample has approximately 73,000 clones; approximately 95% are singletons. The sequenced material came from T cells isolated from PBMCs. These receptors were collected from a human donor in good health.

The chain joins TRBV29-1 to TRBJ1-5; D remains ambiguous. V lost 7 bases, J lost 13 bases, and 17 bases lay in between. Per the germline V gene, CDR1 is SQVTM and CDR2 is ANQGSEA. The CDR3 totals 11 residues. The CDR3: CSGVSARGQHF. The CDR3 DNA is TGCAGCGGGGTTTCGGCCCGCGGGCAGCATTTT.

This clone was observed a single time. The chain joins TRBV28 to TRBJ2-1; TRBD2 matches 8 bases. Germline V CDR1 and CDR2: MDHEN, SYDVKM. The CDR3 contains 14 residues. Trimming cost V 8 bases and J 8 bases; bases outside gene matches: 11. This chain's CDR3 is CASAGNGRGDEQFF. Written as DNA, the CDR3 is TGTGCCAGCGCAGGGAACGGGAGGGGCGATGAGCAGTTCTTC.

The chain combines TRBV11-3 with TRBJ2-7; 10 bases line up with TRBD2. This CDR3 spans 15 amino acids. Germline CDR1 reads SGHNT; CDR2 reads YENEEA. The trim removed 4 bases at V and 2 bases at J, leaving 5 bases unmatched. The DNA of the CDR3 is TGTGCCAGCAGCTCAGCGGGGGGGGCCACCTACGAGCAGTACTTC. Translating gives CASSSAGGATYEQYF.

The chain links TRBV7-9 to TRBJ1-2; 9 positions agree with TRBD1. Germline lookup yields CDR1 SEHNR and CDR2 FQNEAQ (reference sequence). This CDR3 is 15 amino acids long. Losses at the gene ends were 5 bases for V and 4 bases for J; bases not matched to a gene: 8. DNA of the CDR3: TGTGCCAGCAGCCAAGCGGACAGGGGTGGCTATGGCTACACCTTC. Amino acid sequence: CASSQADRGGYGYTF.

The chain uses TRBV30 and TRBJ1-1; 7 bases match TRBD1. In germline, CDR1 is GTSNPN, CDR2 SVGIG (reference sequence). Unmatched junction bases numbered 16, after V lost 3 bases and J lost 0 bases. CDR3 size: 18 residues. CDR3 region: CAWSVGQEISEMNTEAFF. Written as DNA, the CDR3 is TGTGCCTGGAGCGTCGGACAGGAGATCTCAGAGATGAACACTGAAGCTTTCTTT.